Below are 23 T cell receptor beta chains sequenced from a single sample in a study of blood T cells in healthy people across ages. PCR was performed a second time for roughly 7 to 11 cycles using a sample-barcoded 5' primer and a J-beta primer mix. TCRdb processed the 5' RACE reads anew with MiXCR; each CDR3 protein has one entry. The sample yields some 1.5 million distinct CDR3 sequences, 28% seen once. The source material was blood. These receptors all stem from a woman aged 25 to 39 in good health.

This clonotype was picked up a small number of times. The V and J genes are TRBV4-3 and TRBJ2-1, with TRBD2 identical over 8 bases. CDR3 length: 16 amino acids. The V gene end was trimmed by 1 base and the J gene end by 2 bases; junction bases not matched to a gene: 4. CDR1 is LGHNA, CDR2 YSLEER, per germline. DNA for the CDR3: TGCGCCAGCAGCCAAGGAACGGGAGGGCCCTACAATGAGCAGTTCTTC. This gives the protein CASSQGTGGPYNEQFF.

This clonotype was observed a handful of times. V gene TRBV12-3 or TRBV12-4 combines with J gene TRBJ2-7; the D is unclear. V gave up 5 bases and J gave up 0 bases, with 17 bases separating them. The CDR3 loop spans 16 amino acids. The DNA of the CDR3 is TGTGCCAGCAGTCCTTCGCGGCCTACCAGCTCCTACGAGCAGTACTTC. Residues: CASSPSRPTSSYEQYF.

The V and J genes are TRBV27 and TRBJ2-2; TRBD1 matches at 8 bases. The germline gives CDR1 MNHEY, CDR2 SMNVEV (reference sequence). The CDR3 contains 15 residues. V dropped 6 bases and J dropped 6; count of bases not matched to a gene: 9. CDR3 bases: TGTGCCAGCAGCCGCCGGACAGGGAGGCCCGGGGAGCTGTTTTTT. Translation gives CASSRRTGRPGELFF.

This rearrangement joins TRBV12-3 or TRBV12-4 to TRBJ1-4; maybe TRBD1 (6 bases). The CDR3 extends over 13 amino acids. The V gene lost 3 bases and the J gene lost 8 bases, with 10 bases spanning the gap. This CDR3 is CASSLTGQEKLFF. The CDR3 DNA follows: TGTGCCAGCAGTTTGACAGGTCAGGAAAAACTGTTTTTT.

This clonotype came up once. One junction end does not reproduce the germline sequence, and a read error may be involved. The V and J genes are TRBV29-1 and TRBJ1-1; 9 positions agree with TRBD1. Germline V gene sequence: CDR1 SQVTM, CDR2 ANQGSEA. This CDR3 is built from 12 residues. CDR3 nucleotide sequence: TGCAGCGTGGACAGGGGCGACACTGAAGTTTTCTTT. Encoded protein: CSVDRGDTEVFF.

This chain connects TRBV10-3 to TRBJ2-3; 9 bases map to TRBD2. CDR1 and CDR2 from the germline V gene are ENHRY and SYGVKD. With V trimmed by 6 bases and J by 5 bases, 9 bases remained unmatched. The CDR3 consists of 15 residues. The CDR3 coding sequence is TGTGCCATCAGGCCTAGCGGGACGATAATAGATACGCAGTATTTT. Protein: CAIRPSGTIIDTQYF.

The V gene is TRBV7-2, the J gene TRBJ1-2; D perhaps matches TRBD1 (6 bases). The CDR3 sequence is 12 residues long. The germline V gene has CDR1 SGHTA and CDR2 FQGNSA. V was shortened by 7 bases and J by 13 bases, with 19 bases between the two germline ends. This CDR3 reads CASTPGGRVSTF. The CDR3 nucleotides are TGTGCCAGCACACCGGGGGGCCGTGTAAGCACCTTC.

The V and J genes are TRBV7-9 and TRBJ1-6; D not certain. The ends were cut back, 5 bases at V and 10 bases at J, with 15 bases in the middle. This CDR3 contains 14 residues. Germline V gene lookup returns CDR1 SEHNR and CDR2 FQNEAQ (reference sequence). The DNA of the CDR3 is TGTGCCAGCAGCCAAACGGACGCGGACTCACCCCTCCACTTT. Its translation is CASSQTDADSPLHF.

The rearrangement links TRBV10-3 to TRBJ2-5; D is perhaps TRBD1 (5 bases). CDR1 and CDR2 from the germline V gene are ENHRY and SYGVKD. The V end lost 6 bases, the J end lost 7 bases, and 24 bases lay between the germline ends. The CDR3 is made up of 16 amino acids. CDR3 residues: CAISARPDAATGTQYF. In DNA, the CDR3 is TGTGCCATCAGCGCCCGACCCGACGCTGCAACAGGGACCCAGTACTTC.

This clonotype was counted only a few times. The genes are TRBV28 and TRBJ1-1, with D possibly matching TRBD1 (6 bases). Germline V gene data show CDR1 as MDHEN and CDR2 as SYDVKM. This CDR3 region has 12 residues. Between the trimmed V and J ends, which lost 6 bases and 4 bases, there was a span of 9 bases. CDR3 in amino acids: CASRGGLTEAFF. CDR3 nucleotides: TGTGCCAGCAGAGGGGGTCTCACTGAAGCTTTCTTT.

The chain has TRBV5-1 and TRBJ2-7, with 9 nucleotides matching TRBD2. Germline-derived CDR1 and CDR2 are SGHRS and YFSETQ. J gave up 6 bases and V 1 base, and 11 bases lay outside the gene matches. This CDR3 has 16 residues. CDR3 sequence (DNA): TGCGCCAGCAGCTTGACTGCGGGAGGGCCGGAGGTCGAGCAGTACTTC. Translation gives CASSLTAGGPEVEQYF.

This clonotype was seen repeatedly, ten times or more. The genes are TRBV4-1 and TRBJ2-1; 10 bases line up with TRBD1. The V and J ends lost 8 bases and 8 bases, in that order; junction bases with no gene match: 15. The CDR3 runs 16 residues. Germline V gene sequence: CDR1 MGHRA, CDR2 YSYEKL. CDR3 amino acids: CASAVVWDRGSDEQFF. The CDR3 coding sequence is TGCGCCAGCGCCGTAGTCTGGGACAGGGGAAGCGATGAGCAGTTCTTC.

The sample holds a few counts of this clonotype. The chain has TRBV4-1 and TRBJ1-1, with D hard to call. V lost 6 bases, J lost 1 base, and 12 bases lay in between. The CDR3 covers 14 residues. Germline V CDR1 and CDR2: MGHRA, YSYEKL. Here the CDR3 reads CASSKIGTNTEAFF. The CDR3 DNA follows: TGCGCCAGCAGTAAAATAGGAACGAACACTGAAGCTTTCTTT.

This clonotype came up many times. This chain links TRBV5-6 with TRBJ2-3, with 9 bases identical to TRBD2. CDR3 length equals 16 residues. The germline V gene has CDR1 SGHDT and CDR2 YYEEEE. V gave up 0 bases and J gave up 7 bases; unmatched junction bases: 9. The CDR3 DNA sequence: TGTGCCAGCAGCTTGGGGCCTAGCGGGGTTATCTATACGCAGTATTTT. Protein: CASSLGPSGVIYTQYF.

This CDR3 reads CASSRTRSVSGANVLTF. Here the CDR3 DNA reads TGTGCCAGCAGCCGGACGCGCTCGGTATCTGGGGCCAACGTCCTGACTTTC. The gene calls are TRBV2 and TRBJ2-6; D gene unclear. Germline V gene data show CDR1 as SNHLY and CDR2 as FYNNEI. V lost 6 bases and J lost 1, with 16 bases in between. CDR3 length: 17 amino acids.

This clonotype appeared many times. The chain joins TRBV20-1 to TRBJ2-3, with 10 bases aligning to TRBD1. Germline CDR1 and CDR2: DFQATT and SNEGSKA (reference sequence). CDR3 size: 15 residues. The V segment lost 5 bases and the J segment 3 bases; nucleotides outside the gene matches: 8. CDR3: CSASGTGVGTDTQYF. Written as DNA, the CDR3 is TGCAGTGCTTCCGGGACAGGGGTGGGGACAGATACGCAGTATTTT.

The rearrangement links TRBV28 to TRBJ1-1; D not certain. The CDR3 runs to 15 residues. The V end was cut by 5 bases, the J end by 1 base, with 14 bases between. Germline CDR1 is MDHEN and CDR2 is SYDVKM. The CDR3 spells CASSAGPGRNTEAFF. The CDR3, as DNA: TGTGCCAGCAGTGCGGGCCCGGGCAGGAACACTGAAGCTTTCTTT.

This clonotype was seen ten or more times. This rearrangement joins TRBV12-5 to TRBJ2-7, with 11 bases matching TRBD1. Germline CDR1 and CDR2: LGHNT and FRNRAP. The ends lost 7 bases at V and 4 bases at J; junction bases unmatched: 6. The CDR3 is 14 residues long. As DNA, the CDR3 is TGTGCTAGTGCTGGGGACAGGGGGTGGTACGAGCAGTACTTC. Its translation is CASAGDRGWYEQYF.

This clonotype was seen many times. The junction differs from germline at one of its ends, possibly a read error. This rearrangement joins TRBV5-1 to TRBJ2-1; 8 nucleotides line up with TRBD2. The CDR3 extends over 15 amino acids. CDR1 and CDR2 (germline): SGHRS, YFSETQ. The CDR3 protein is CASSPTSGSYNEQFF. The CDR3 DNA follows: TGTGCCAGCAGCCCTACTAGCGGCTCCTACAATGAGCAGTTCTTC.

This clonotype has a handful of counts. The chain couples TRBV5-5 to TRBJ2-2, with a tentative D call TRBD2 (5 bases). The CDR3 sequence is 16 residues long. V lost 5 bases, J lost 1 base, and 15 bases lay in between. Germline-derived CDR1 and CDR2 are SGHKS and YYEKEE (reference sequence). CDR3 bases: TGTGCCAGCAGTTACGGACTGGCGGGGAACACCGGGGAGCTGTTTTTT. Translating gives CASSYGLAGNTGELFF.

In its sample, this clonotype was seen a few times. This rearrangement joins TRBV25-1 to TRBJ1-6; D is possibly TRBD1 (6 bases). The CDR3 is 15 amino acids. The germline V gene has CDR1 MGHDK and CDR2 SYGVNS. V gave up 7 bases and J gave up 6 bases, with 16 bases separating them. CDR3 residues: CASTRGTVSNSPLHF. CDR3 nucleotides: TGTGCCAGCACCAGGGGCACCGTTTCTAATTCACCCCTCCACTTT. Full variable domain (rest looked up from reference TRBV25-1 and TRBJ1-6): EADIYQTPRYLVIGTGKKITLECSQTMGHDKMYWYQQDPGMELHLIHYSYGVNSTEKGDLSSESTVSRIRTEHFPLTLESARPSHTSQYLCASTRGTVSNSPLHFGNGTRLTVT.

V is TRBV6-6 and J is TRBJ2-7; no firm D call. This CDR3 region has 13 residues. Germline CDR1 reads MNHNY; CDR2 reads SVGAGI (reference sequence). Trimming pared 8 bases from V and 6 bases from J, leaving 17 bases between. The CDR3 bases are TGTGCCAGCGCCAAAATGAGTTCAGGCGAGCAGTACTTC. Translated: CASAKMSSGEQYF.

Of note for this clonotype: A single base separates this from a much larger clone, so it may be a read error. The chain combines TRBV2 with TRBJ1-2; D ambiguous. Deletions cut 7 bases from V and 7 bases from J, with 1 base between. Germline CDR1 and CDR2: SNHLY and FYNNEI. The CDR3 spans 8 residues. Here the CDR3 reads CASIGYTF. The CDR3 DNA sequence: TGTGCCAGCATTGGCTACACCTTC.